The 12 T cell receptor beta chains in this list originate from one sample, sequenced in a study of shared clonotypes between healthy human individuals. In the naive CD8 group, cells lacked CD45RO and were positively selected for CCR7, so terminally differentiated effector memory CD45RA+ cells were left out. Produced via immunoSEQ multiplex PCR; TCRdb's table is partial and in-frame only. The sample lists about 2.2 million clones, 85% to 95% occurring once. The specimen sequenced was naive CD8+ T cells from PBMCs. These receptors all come from a man younger than 30 in good health. Some clones in this sample may be carry-over from other donors' samples.

The rearrangement joins TRBV2 to TRBJ2-3; 9 bases are shared with TRBD2. The CDR3 has 14 residues. V lost 8 bases and J lost 3; bases outside the gene matches: 6. Germline CDR1 reads SNHLY; CDR2 reads FYNNEI. The CDR3 reads CASAGGYGTDTQYF. Here the CDR3 DNA reads TGTGCCAGCGCGGGGGGGTATGGGACAGATACGCAGTATTTT.

J is TRBJ1-1 and V is TRBV12-5; D unclear. The ends were cut back, 3 bases at V and 6 bases at J, with 8 bases in the middle. Germline values: CDR1 LGHNT, CDR2 FRNRAP. The CDR3 has 12 amino acids. The CDR3 DNA reads as TGTGCTAGTGGTTTCGGGCCGGCTGAAGCTTTCTTT. It is translated as CASGFGPAEAFF.

CDR3 amino acids: CASSEAGTGTRTYF. The CDR3 region has the DNA TGTGCCAGCAGTGAAGCTGGGACCGGGACTAGGACCTATTTT. V usage is TRBV2 and J usage is TRBJ2-3, with TRBD2 identical over 8 bases. The CDR3 loop spans 14 amino acids. Germline values: CDR1 SNHLY, CDR2 FYNNEI. Germline trimming cut 0 bases from V and 15 bases from J; bases unmatched to any gene: 11.

Worth noting for this clone: Different DNA sequences within this sample yield the same CDR3. The genes are TRBV18 and TRBJ2-2; no firm D call. V was clipped by 0 bases and J by 2 bases, with 7 bases between them. Germline V lookup: CDR1 KGHSH, CDR2 LQKENI. The CDR3 length is 15 residues. The CDR3 loop is CASSPPPPNTGELFF. CDR3 nucleotide sequence: TGTGCCAGCTCACCACCTCCTCCCAACACCGGGGAGCTGTTTTTT. The entire variable domain, with the rest obtained from reference TRBV18 and TRBJ2-2, is as follows: NAGVMQNPRHLVRRRGQEARLRCSPMKGHSHVYWYRQLPEEGLKFMVYLQKENIIDESGMPKERFSAEFPKEGPSILRIQQVVRGDSAAYFCASSPPPPNTGELFFGEGSRLTVL.

Worth noting for this clone: The identical CDR3 is also encoded by other nucleotide sequences in the sample. The chain couples TRBV7-6 to TRBJ2-7, with 12 bases lining up with TRBD2. The V and J ends lost 5 bases and 2 bases, in that order; junction bases with no gene match: 4. This CDR3 comprises 15 residues. The germline gives CDR1 SGHVS, CDR2 FNYEAQ. CDR3: CASSPRLAGAYEQYF. The CDR3 DNA is TGTGCCAGCAGCCCTCGACTAGCGGGGGCCTACGAGCAGTACTTC.

The genes are TRBV4-3 and TRBJ2-2, with D possibly matching TRBD1 (5 bases). Per the germline V gene, CDR1 is LGHNA and CDR2 is YSLEER. With 0 bases removed from V and 1 base from J, the gap between germline ends came to 12 bases. The CDR3 has 17 amino acids. Here the CDR3 DNA reads TGCGCCAGCAGCCAAGATGGAGAAGGACAGAACACCGGGGAGCTGTTTTTT. Translated, it gives CASSQDGEGQNTGELFF.

This chain joins TRBV5-1 and TRBJ2-1; D gene unclear. The V gene lost 0 bases and the J gene lost 8 bases, with 18 bases spanning the gap. The CDR3 consists of 16 residues. Germline V gene sequence: CDR1 SGHRS, CDR2 YFSETQ. CDR3 loop: CASSLAAGIFKDEQFF. CDR3 sequence (DNA): TGCGCCAGCAGCTTGGCGGCAGGAATATTTAAGGATGAGCAGTTCTTC.

The chain employs TRBV28 and TRBJ2-7, with 9 bases aligning to TRBD2. After removal of 2 bases from V and 6 bases from J, the junction contained 11 bases not matched to a gene. The CDR3 spans 16 residues. Looked up from germline, CDR1 is MDHEN and CDR2 is SYDVKM. The CDR3 DNA follows: TGTGCCAGCAGTTTACCGGTGGTAGCGGGAGTTTTCGAGCAGTACTTC. Its translation: CASSLPVVAGVFEQYF.

The chain combines TRBV27 with TRBJ2-5; D tentatively reads TRBD1 or TRBD2 (5 bases each). CDR1 and CDR2 (germline): MNHEY, SMNVEV (reference sequence). V lost 2 bases and J lost 0, with 16 bases in between. The CDR3 is 17 residues long. Written as DNA, the CDR3 is TGTGCCAGCAGTTTAGGGCTGGGACCATCGTACCAAGAGACCCAGTACTTC. It codes for CASSLGLGPSYQETQYF.

The gene calls are TRBV7-9 and TRBJ2-3; D uncertain. Germline-derived CDR1 and CDR2 are SEHNR and FQNEAQ (reference sequence). The CDR3 sequence is 13 residues long. The germline V and J ends were trimmed by 6 bases and 3 bases, with 10 bases remaining between them. The CDR3 DNA reads TGTGCCAGCAGGACGGACGGGACAGATACGCAGTATTTT. It specifies CASRTDGTDTQYF.

A single count supports this clone. V is TRBV28 and J is TRBJ1-5, with a weak D call TRBD1 (6 bases). Trimming cost V 3 bases and J 0 bases, with 21 bases left between them. CDR1 and CDR2 from the germline V gene are MDHEN and SYDVKM. The CDR3 consists of 19 residues. CDR3 in amino acids: CASSFLRTEPEYSNQPQHF. The CDR3 DNA reads TGTGCCAGCAGTTTTCTTCGGACAGAGCCAGAATATAGCAATCAGCCCCAGCATTTT.

The chain couples TRBV7-9 to TRBJ2-5, with no clear D. The germline gives CDR1 SEHNR, CDR2 FQNEAQ (reference sequence). The V and J ends lost 7 bases and 5 bases respectively, with 11 bases between them. The CDR3 totals 12 residues. The CDR3 nucleotides are TGTGCCAGCATCATCCTCGGGGAGACCCAGTACTTC. Translating gives CASIILGETQYF.